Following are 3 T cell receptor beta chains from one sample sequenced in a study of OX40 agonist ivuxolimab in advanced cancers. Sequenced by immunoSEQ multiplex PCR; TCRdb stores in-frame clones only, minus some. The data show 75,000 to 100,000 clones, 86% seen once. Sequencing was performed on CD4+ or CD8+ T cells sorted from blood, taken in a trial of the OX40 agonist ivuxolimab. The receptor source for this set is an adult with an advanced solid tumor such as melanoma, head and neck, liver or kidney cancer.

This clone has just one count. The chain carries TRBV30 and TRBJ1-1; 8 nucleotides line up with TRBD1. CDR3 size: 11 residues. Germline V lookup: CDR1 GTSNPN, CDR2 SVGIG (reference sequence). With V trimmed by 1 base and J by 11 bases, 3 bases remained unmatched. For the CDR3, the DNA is TGTGCCTGGAGTGCAGGGGGCTTTGCTTTCTTT. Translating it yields CAWSAGGFAFF.

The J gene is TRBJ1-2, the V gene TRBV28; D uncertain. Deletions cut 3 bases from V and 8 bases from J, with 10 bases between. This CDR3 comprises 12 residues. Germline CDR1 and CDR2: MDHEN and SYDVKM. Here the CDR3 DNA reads TGTGCCAGCAGTTTGGAAAGGCGAGGCTACACCTTC. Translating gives CASSLERRGYTF.

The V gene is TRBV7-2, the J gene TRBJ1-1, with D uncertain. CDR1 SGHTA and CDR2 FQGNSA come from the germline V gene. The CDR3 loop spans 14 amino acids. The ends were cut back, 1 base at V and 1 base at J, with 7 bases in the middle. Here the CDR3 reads CASSLVAGNTEAFF. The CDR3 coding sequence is TGTGCCAGCAGCTTAGTGGCGGGGAACACTGAAGCTTTCTTT.